A selection of T cell receptor beta chains follows, all from one sample in a study of spatial heterogeneity in lung cancer. One entry per CDR3 protein results from TCRdb running MiXCR on the 5' RACE reads. The table includes approximately 11,000 distinct CDR3 sequences, around 3.6% detected once. The input for sequencing was normal lung tissue next to the tumor, taken at surgery. These receptors were collected from a male donor with early-stage non-small cell lung cancer. Each CDR3 is given with its conserved first and last residue. A D gene is named only where the DNA matches it firmly. Size tells how often a clone was seen (once, few, many) or the class of an expanded clone, and some rows leave it out.

TRBJ1-1 TRBD1 TRBV9 - TGTGCCAGCAGCGCCAGCCATGGACAGGGAGGCGGTTTGAACACTGAAGCTTTCTTT CASSASHGQGGGLNTEAFF
TRBJ2-7 TRBD2 TRBV28 many TGTGCCAGCACGCGGGGGGGCATCTACGAGCAGTACTTC CASTRGGIYEQYF
TRBJ1-2 - TRBV20-1 - TGCAGTGCCATGGACAGCGCTAACTATGGCTACACCTTC CSAMDSANYGYTF
TRBJ2-1 - TRBV5-1 many TGCGCCAGCAGCTTAGGGAACGACAACAATGAGCAGTTCTTC CASSLGNDNNEQFF
TRBJ2-2 TRBD2 TRBV7-9 many TGTGCCAGCAGCTCCCCTAGCGGGGGCCGAAACACCGGGGAGCTGTTTTTT CASSSPSGGRNTGELFF
TRBJ1-6 - TRBV7-2 many TGTGCCAGCAGTTTCGGGGATTCACCCCTCCACTTT CASSFGDSPLHF
TRBJ2-6 - TRBV12-3/TRBV12-4 many TGTGCCAGCAGTTTGGCCATGACTGGGGCCAACGTCCTGACTTTC CASSLAMTGANVLTF
TRBJ2-5 - TRBV12-3/TRBV12-4 many TGTGCCAGCCAACCTCGAGGGGCGGAGACCCAGTACTTC CASQPRGAETQYF
TRBJ2-5 - TRBV4-1 - TGCGCCAGCAGCCAAGAGGCGACTAGGCGAGAGACCCAGTACTTC CASSQEATRRETQYF
TRBJ1-3 - TRBV27 medium-sized TGTGCCAGCAGTTTGGGATCTAAAGGGGGAAACACCATATATTTT CASSLGSKGGNTIYF
TRBJ1-2 - TRBV7-2 many TGTGCCAGCAGCCGGACGGACCGCTATGGCTACACCTTC CASSRTDRYGYTF
TRBJ2-7 - TRBV5-1 - TGCGCCAGCAGCTTGGTCCCGCGGAAGAACGACGAGCAGTACTTC CASSLVPRKNDEQYF
TRBJ2-5 TRBD1 TRBV24-1 many TGTGCCACCAGTGATTCCGGGACAGGTCCAGAGACCCAGTACTTC CATSDSGTGPETQYF
TRBJ2-7 TRBD1 TRBV28 many TGTGCCAGCAGTCCATCCGACAGGGGCTCCTACGAGCAGTACTTC CASSPSDRGSYEQYF
TRBJ2-3 TRBD2 TRBV6-5 many TGTGCCAGCACCCCCCGTCCTAGCGGGAGGGCCACAGATACGCAGTATTTT CASTPRPSGRATDTQYF
TRBJ2-1 - TRBV6-2/TRBV6-3 many TGTGCCAGCATCGGCCTAGGGAGCTCCTACAATGAGCAGTTCTTC CASIGLGSSYNEQFF
TRBJ2-5 - TRBV6-1 many TGTGCCAGCAGTGAAGCGCTGGAGACCCAGTACTTC CASSEALETQYF
TRBJ2-1 TRBD2 TRBV29-1 many TGCAGCGTTGTAACGGGGGGGCCCAATGAGCAGTTCTTC CSVVTGGPNEQFF
TRBJ2-3 - TRBV29-1 - TGCAGCGTTGAGCCCGGACTCAGAACAGATACGCAGTATTTT CSVEPGLRTDTQYF
TRBJ1-2 - TRBV7-9 many TGTGCCAGCAGCTTAGCGGGGGGTGGCTATGGCTACACCTTC CASSLAGGGYGYTF
TRBJ1-5 - TRBV6-1 many TGTGCCACCGAGGGGGGTAGTCAGCCCCAGCATTTT CATEGGSQPQHF
TRBJ2-3 - TRBV27 many TGTGCCAGCACTAGATCTAGCACAGATACGCAGTATTTT CASTRSSTDTQYF
TRBJ2-7 - TRBV4-3 medium-sized TGCGCCAGCAGCCAAGACCATGGACTCTCCTACGAGCAGTACTTC CASSQDHGLSYEQYF
TRBJ1-2 TRBD1 TRBV6-6 many TGTGCCAGCAACTTACAGGGGGCGAACTATGGCTACACCTTC CASNLQGANYGYTF
TRBJ2-7 - TRBV27 many TGTGCCAGCAGTTTATTTACTGGCACCTACGAGCAGTACTTC CASSLFTGTYEQYF
TRBJ2-1 TRBD1 TRBV12-3/TRBV12-4 many TGTGCCAGCAGTTTAGGGTCCGGGCAGGGGGCACGGAATGAGCAGTTCTTC CASSLGSGQGARNEQFF
TRBJ1-1 TRBD1 TRBV4-2 medium-sized TGTGCCACACAACCAGGACCAGGGGGCACTGAAGCTTTCTTT CATQPGPGGTEAFF
TRBJ1-1 - TRBV4-2 - TGTGCCAGCAGCCAAGATCAAATGAACACTGAAGCTTTCTTT CASSQDQMNTEAFF
TRBJ2-7 - TRBV4-2 many TGTGCCAGCAGCCAAGATTTGGACGAGCAGTACTTC CASSQDLDEQYF
TRBJ2-2 TRBD1 TRBV6-5 many TGTGCCAGCAGATTCAGGGGGCTCACCGGGGAGCTGTTTTTT CASRFRGLTGELFF
TRBJ2-5 - TRBV29-1 many TGCAGTTCGCTCGCCGGAAAGACCCAGTACTTC CSSLAGKTQYF
TRBJ2-5 - TRBV5-1 medium-sized TGCGCCAGCAGCTTAGACGAGACCCAGTACTTC CASSLDETQYF
TRBJ2-7 - TRBV20-1 many TGCAGTGCTAGAGATATGGGGGGCGCCCAAGACGAGCAGTACTTC CSARDMGGAQDEQYF
TRBJ2-2 - TRBV7-9 few TGTGCCAGCAGCCTTCCGGGTGGTCGAAGAGGGCGAACCGGGGAGCTGTTTTTT CASSLPGGRRGRTGELFF
TRBJ2-3 - TRBV27 many TGTGCCAGCAGTCGATCCAGCGAAGATACGCAGTATTTT CASSRSSEDTQYF
TRBJ2-1 - TRBV5-1 many TGCGCCAGCAGCTTGGACGGGACGTACAATGAGCAGTTCTTC CASSLDGTYNEQFF
TRBJ1-1 - TRBV2 many TGTGCCAGCAGGTTGAACACTGAAGCTTTCTTT CASRLNTEAFF
TRBJ2-1 - TRBV27 - TGTGCCAGCAGTTTGGGCGGGGAGCCTAACAATGAGCAGTTCTTC CASSLGGEPNNEQFF
TRBJ1-1 - TRBV2 many TGTGCCAACCGACGGCTGGGGAACACTGAAGCTTTCTTT CANRRLGNTEAFF
TRBJ2-2 - TRBV6-4 many TGTGCCAGCAGTGAATCTAGGGGGGACACCGGGGAGCTGTTTTTT CASSESRGDTGELFF
TRBJ2-1 - TRBV12-3/TRBV12-4 many TGTGCCAGCAGTTCGCAGGGGACTCCCAATGAGCAGTTCTTC CASSSQGTPNEQFF
TRBJ1-5 - TRBV3-1 many TGTGCCAGCAGCCTCGGAGTCGATAGCAATCAGCCCCAGCATTTT CASSLGVDSNQPQHF
TRBJ2-1 TRBD2 TRBV3-1 many TGTGCCAGCAGCCAAGTGTTTAGCGGGAGGTCTAATCGGGATGAGCAGTTCTTC CASSQVFSGRSNRDEQFF
TRBJ1-1 TRBD1 TRBV29-1 medium-sized TGCAGCGTTGCTAGACAGGGCCCCACTGAAGCTTTCTTT CSVARQGPTEAFF
TRBJ1-1 - TRBV10-3 many TGTGCCATCTCCTCGACCGGGGGGGACACTGAAGCTTTCTTT CAISSTGGDTEAFF
TRBJ2-1 TRBD2 TRBV29-1 medium-sized TGCAGCGTCGGGACTAGCGGTCCCAATGAGCAGTTCTTC CSVGTSGPNEQFF
TRBJ1-5 - TRBV3-1 medium-sized TGTGCCAGCAGCCTTGGGACTCAACAGCCCCAGCATTTT CASSLGTQQPQHF
TRBJ2-7 - TRBV12-3/TRBV12-4 many TGTGCCAGCGCCTCTGGCAGGGGCATCGAGCAGTACTTC CASASGRGIEQYF
TRBJ2-2 - TRBV6-1 many TGTGCCAGCAGAGTACCCGGGAGGAACACCGGGGAGCTGTTTTTT CASRVPGRNTGELFF
TRBJ1-2 TRBD1 TRBV4-2 many TGTGCCAGCAGCCAAGCAACAGGGGACTATGGCTACACCTTC CASSQATGDYGYTF
TRBJ1-5 - TRBV27 medium-sized TGTGCCAGCAGTTTAGGGGTAACGGGTCAGCCCCAGCATTTT CASSLGVTGQPQHF
TRBJ2-7 - TRBV27 medium-sized TGTGCCAGCACGAGAGGGAACGAGCAGTACTTC CASTRGNEQYF
TRBJ1-5 - TRBV7-2 medium-sized TGTGCCAGCAGCTTATATCCGGGGGGGCCGGGAACCCATAAGGGCAATCAGCCCCAGCATTTT CASSLYPGGPGTHKGNQPQHF
TRBJ2-7 - TRBV21-1 many TGTGCCAGCAGCAAGGGGGTCACTACCTACGAGCAGTACTTC CASSKGVTTYEQYF
TRBJ1-6 TRBD1 TRBV2 medium-sized TGTGCCAGCAGTGATCAGGGGGCAAGTTCACCCCTCCACTTT CASSDQGASSPLHF
TRBJ2-7 TRBD2 TRBV28 medium-sized TGTGCCAGCAGTCTGACTAGCGGGATATCCTACGAGCAGTACTTC CASSLTSGISYEQYF
TRBJ1-1 - TRBV6-2/TRBV6-3 medium-sized TGTGCCAGCAGTTACTCGTTCGGGAGCACTGAAGCTTTCTTT CASSYSFGSTEAFF
TRBJ2-3 TRBD2 TRBV3-1 many TGTGCCAGCAGCCTCAGCGGGGGGGCAGTTCATACGCAGTATTTT CASSLSGGAVHTQYF